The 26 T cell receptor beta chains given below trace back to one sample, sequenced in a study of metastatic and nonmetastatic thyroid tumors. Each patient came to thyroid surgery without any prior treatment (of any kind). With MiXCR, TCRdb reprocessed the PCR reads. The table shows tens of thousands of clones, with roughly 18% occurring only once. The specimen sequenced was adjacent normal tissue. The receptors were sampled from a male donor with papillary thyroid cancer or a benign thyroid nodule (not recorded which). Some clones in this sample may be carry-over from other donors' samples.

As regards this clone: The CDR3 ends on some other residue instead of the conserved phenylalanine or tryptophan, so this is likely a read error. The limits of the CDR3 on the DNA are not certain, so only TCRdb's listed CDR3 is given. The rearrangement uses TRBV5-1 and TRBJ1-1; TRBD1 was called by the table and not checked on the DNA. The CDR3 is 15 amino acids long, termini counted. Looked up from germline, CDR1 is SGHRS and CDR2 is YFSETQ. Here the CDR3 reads CASNRRQGPNTEALS.

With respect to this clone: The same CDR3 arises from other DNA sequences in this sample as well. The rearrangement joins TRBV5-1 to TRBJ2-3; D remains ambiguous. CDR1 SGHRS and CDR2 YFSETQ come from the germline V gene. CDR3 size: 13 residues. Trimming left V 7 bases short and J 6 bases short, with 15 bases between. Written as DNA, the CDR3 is TGCGCCAGCCGACGACGTGGTCGGGATACGCAGTATTTT. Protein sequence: CASRRRGRDTQYF.

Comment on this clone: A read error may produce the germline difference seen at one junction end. In DNA form, the CDR3 reads TGTGCCAGCAGCGGGGGAACAGGGTGGGTGAACACTGAAGTTTTCTTT. It encodes CASSGGTGWVNTEVFF. The gene calls are TRBV12-3 or TRBV12-4 and TRBJ1-1, with D possibly TRBD1 on 6 matching bases. CDR3 length: 16 residues.

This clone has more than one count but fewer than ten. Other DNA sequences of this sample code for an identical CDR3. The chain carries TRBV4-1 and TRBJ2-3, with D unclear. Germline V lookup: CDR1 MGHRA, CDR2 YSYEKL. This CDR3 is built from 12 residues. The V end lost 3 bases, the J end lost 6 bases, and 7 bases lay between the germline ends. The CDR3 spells CASSHSLDTQYF. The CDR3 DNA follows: TGCGCCAGCAGCCACTCACTGGATACGCAGTATTTT.

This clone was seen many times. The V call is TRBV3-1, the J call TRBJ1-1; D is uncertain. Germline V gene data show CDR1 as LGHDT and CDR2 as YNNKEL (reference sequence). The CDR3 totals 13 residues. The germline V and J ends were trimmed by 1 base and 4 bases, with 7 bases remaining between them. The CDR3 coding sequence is TGTGCCAGCAGCCAAGCCGGGGTCACTGAAGCTTTCTTT. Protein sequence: CASSQAGVTEAFF.

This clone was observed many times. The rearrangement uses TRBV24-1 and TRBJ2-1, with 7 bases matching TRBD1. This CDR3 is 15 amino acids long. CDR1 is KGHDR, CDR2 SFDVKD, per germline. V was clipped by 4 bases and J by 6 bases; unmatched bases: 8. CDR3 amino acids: CATSERSGGFNEQFF. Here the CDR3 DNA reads TGTGCCACCAGTGAGAGATCAGGGGGTTTCAATGAGCAGTTCTTC.

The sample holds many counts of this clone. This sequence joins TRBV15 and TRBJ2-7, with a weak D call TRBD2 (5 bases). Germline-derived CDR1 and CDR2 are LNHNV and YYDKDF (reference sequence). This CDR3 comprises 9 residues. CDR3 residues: CATAGPSKV. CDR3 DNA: TGTGCCACCGCGGGTCCCAGTAAGGTC.

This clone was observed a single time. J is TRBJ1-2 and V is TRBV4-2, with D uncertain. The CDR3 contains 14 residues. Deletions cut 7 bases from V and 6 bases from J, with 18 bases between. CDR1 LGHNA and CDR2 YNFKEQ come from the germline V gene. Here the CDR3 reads CASIPVGGNNGYTF. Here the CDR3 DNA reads TGTGCCAGCATCCCCGTTGGAGGAAACAATGGCTACACCTTC.

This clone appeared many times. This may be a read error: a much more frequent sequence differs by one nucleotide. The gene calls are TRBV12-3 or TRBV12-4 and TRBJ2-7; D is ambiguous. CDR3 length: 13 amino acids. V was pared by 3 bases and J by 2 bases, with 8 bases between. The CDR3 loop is CASSFGLAYEQYF. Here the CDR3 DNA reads TGTGCCAGCAGTTTTGGTCTCGCCTACGAGCAGTACTTC.

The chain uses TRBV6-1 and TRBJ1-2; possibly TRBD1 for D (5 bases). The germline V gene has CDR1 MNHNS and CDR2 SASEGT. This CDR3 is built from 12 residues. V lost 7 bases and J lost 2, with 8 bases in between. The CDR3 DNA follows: TGTGCCAGCAAAGGGGAAAACTATGGCTACACCTTC. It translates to CASKGENYGYTF.

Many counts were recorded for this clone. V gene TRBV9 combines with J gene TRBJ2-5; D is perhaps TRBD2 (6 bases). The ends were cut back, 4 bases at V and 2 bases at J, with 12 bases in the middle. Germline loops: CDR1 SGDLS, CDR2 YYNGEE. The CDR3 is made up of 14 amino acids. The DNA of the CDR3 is TGTGCCAGCAGCTCCCCGGAGGGGCAAGAGACCCAGTACTTC. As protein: CASSSPEGQETQYF.

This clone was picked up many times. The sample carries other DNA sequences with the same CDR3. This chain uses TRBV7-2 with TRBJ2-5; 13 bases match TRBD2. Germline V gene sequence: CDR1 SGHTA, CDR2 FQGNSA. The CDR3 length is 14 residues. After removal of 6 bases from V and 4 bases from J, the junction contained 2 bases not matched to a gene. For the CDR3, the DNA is TGTGCCAGCAGACTAGCGGGAGGGCCAGAGACCCAGTACTTC. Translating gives CASRLAGGPETQYF.

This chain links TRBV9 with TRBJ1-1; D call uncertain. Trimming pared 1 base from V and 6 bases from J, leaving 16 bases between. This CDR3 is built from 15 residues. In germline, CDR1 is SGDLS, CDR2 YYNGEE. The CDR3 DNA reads TGTGCCAGCAGCGTATGCGGCAGGCGAGAGGCTGAAGCTTTCTTT. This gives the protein CASSVCGRREAEAFF.

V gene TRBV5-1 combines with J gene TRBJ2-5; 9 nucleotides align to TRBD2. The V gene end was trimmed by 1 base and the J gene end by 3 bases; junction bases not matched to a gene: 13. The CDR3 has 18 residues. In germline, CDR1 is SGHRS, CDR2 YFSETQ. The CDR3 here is CASSLPSRLAEQEETQYF. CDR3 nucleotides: TGCGCCAGCAGCTTGCCTAGCAGACTAGCGGAACAAGAAGAGACCCAGTACTTC.

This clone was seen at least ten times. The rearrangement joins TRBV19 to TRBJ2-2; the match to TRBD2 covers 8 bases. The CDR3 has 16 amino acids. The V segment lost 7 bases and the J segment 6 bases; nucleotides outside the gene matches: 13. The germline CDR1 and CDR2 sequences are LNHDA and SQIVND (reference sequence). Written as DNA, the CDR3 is TGTGCCAGTACTCGGCTAGCGGGCCCCTACCCCGGGGAGCTGTTTTTT. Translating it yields CASTRLAGPYPGELFF.

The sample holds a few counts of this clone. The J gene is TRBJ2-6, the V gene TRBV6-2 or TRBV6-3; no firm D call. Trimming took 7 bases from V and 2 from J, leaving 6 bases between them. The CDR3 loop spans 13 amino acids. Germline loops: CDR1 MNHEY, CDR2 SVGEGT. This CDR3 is CASISTGANVLTF. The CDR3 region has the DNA TGTGCCAGCATTTCCACTGGGGCCAACGTCCTGACTTTC.

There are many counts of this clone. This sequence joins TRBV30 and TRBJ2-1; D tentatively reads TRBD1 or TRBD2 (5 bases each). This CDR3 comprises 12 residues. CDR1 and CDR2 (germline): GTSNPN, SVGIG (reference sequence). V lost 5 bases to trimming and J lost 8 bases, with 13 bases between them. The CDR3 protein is CAWGPLGDEQFF. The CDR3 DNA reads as TGTGCCTGGGGACCCCTGGGGGATGAGCAGTTCTTC.

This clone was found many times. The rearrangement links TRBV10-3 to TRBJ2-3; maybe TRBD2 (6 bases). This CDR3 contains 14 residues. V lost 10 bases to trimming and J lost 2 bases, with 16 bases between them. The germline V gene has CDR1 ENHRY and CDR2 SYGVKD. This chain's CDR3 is CASRARGDTDTQYF. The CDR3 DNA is TGTGCCAGCAGGGCGCGGGGTGACACAGATACGCAGTATTTT.

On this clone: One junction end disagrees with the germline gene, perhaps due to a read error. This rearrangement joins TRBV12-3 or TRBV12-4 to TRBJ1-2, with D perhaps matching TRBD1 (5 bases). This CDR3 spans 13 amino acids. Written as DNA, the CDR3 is TGCGCCAGCAGCCCCCGGGCGAACGGGGGATTCACCTTC. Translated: CASSPRANGGFTF.

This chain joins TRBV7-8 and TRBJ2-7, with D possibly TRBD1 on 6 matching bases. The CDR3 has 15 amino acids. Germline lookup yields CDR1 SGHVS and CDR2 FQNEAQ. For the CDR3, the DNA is TGTGCCAGCATCTTACAGGTTGACAGGCCTTACGAGCAGTACGTC. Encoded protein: CASILQVDRPYEQYV.

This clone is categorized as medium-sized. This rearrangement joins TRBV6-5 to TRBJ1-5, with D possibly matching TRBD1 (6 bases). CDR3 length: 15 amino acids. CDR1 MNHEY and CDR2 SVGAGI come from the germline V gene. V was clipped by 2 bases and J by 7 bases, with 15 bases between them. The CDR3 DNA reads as TGTGCCAGCAGTTACGGGGGGCAGGGCGGGCAGCCCCAGCATTTT. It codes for CASSYGGQGGQPQHF.

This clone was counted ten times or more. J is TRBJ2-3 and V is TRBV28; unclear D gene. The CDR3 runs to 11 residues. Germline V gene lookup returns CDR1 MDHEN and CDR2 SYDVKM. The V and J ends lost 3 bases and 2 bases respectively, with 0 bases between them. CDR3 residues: CASSFTDTQYF. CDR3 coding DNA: TGTGCCAGCAGTTTCACAGATACGCAGTATTTT. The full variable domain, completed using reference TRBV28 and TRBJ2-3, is DVKVTQSSRYLVKRTGEKVFLECVQDMDHENMFWYRQDPGLGLRLIYFSYDVKMKEKGDIPEGYSVSREKKERFSLILESASTNQTSMYLCASSFTDTQYFGPGTRLTVL.

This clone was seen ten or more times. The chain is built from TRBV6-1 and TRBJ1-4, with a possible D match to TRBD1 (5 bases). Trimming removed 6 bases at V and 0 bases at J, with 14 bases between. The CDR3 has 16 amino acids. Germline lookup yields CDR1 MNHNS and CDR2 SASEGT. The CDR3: CASRAQGLATNEKLFF. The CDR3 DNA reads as TGTGCCAGCAGAGCCCAGGGACTTGCAACTAATGAAAAACTGTTTTTT.

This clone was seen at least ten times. CDR3 loop: CSARDPASGSTDTQYF. The CDR3 coding sequence is TGCAGTGCTAGAGATCCGGCGAGCGGGAGCACAGATACGCAGTATTTT. The chain couples TRBV20-1 to TRBJ2-3; the D gene is possibly TRBD2 (6 bases). Between the trimmed V and J ends, which lost 0 bases and 0 bases, there was a span of 13 bases. The CDR3 totals 16 residues. Germline loops: CDR1 DFQATT, CDR2 SNEGSKA (reference sequence).

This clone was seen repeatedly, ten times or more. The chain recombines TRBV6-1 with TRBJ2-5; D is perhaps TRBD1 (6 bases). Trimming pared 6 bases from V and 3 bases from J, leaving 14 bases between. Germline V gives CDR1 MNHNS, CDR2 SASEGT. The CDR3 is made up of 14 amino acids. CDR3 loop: CASSGTPGEETQYF. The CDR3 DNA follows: TGTGCCAGCAGCGGGACCCCAGGGGAAGAGACCCAGTACTTC.

CDR3 amino acids: CASSSGGSTEAFF. For the CDR3, the DNA is TGTGCCAGCAGCTCAGGAGGGAGCACTGAAGCTTTCTTT. The rearrangement joins TRBV11-2 to TRBJ1-1; D call uncertain. Germline CDR1 and CDR2: SGHAT and FQNNGV. With 4 bases removed from V and 4 bases from J, the gap between germline ends came to 10 bases. This CDR3 has 13 amino acids.